Listed below are T cell receptor beta chains from one sample, sequenced in a study of cytomegalovirus exposure and HLA in healthy donors. Sequencing used immunoSEQ multiplex PCR; TCRdb keeps in-frame clones, though not all of them. The sample lists roughly 150,000 clones; around nine tenths were seen once. The sample taken for sequencing was PBMCs. The receptors derive from a woman aged 18-29 years in good health and CMV-seropositive. Both conserved end residues are part of each CDR3. D genes are given only for firm matches. The listing skips clone size in some rows; elsewhere it reads once, few, many or a size class.

-,TRBJ2-2,-,TRBV19,CASRTSGSTGELFF,TGTGCCAGTAGGACTAGTGGGAGCACCGGGGAGCTGTTTTTT
-,TRBJ2-1,TRBD2,TRBV9,CASSENPSGGNNEQFF,TGTGCCAGCAGCGAGAATCCTAGCGGGGGTAACAATGAGCAGTTCTTC
-,TRBJ2-1,TRBD1,TRBV18,CASSRPGQGVNEQFF,TGTGCCAGCTCACGTCCCGGACAGGGAGTCAATGAGCAGTTCTTC
-,TRBJ2-1,TRBD2,TRBV5-1,CASSFTSGYEQFF,TGCGCCAGCAGCTTCACTAGCGGCTATGAGCAGTTCTTC
once,TRBJ2-5,TRBD1,TRBV9,CASSHSGTGQETQYF,TGTGCCAGCAGCCATTCAGGGACAGGTCAAGAGACCCAGTACTTC
-,TRBJ1-1,-,TRBV2,CASRPTTVEAFF,TGTGCCAGTAGGCCTACGACAGTAGAAGCTTTCTTT
-,TRBJ1-2,-,TRBV15,CATSRDLGGGGVGYTF,TGTGCCACCAGCAGAGATCTCGGGGGGGGTGGAGTTGGCTACACCTTC
-,TRBJ1-4,-,TRBV19,CASREGKLFF,TGTGCCAGTAGGGAGGGGAAACTGTTTTTT
-,TRBJ2-1,-,TRBV7-2,CASSLEHSYNEQFF,TGTGCCAGCAGCTTAGAACACTCCTACAATGAGCAGTTCTTC
-,TRBJ2-5,TRBD2,TRBV11-3,CASSKGLAAETQYF,TGTGCCAGCAGCAAAGGACTAGCTGCGGAGACCCAGTACTTC
-,TRBJ1-1,-,TRBV30,CALTGSMNTEAFF,TGTGCCTTGACAGGTAGCATGAACACTGAAGCTTTCTTT
-,TRBJ1-2,TRBD1,TRBV29-1,CSVFKGAQGYTF,TGCAGCGTCTTTAAGGGGGCGCAGGGCTACACCTTC
-,TRBJ1-5,-,TRBV4-1,CASSQFNSNQPQHF,TGCGCCAGCAGCCAATTTAATAGCAATCAGCCCCAGCATTTT